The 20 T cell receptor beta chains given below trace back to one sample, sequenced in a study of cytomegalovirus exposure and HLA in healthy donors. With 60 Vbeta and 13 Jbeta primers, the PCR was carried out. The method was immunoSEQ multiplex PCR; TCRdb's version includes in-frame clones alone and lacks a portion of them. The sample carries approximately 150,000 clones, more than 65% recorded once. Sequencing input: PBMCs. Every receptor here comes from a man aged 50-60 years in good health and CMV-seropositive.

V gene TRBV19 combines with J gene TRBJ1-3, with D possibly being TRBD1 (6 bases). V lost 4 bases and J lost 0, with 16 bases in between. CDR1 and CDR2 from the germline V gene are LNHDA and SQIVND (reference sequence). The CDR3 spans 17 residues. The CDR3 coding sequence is TGTGCCAGTAGTAGACCGGGACATCCCAGCTCTGGAAACACCATATATTTT. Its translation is CASSRPGHPSSGNTIYF.

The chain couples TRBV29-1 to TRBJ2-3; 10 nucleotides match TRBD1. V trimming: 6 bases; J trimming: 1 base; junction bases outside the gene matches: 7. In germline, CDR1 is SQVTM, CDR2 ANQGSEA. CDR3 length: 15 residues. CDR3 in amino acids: CSVSTGTGGTDTQYF. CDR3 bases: TGCAGCGTCTCGACCGGGACAGGGGGCACAGATACGCAGTATTTT.

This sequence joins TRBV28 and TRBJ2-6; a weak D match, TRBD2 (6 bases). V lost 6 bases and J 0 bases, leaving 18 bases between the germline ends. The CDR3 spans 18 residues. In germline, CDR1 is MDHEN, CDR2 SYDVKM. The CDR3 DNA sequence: TGTGCCAGCAGCGGCCGGGACTTGGGGCGCTCTGGGGCCAACGTCCTGACTTTC. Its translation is CASSGRDLGRSGANVLTF.

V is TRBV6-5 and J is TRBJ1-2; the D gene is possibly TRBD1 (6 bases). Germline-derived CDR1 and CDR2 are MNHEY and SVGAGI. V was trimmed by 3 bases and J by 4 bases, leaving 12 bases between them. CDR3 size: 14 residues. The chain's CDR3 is CASSYDRSAYGYTF. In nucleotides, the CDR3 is TGTGCCAGCAGTTATGACAGGTCCGCCTATGGCTACACCTTC.

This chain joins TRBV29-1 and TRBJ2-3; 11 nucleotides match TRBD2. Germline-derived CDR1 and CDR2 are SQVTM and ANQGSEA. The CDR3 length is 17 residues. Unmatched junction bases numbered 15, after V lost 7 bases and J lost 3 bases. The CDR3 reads CSGLGTSGDVRTDTQYF. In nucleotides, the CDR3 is TGCAGCGGCCTCGGGACTAGCGGAGATGTTAGGACAGATACGCAGTATTTT.

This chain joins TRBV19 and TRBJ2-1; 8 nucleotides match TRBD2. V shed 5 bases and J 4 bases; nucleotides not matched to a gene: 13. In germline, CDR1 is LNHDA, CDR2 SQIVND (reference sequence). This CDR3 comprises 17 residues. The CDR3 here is CASSGPNGRAIYNEQFF. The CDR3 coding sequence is TGTGCCAGTAGTGGTCCCAACGGGAGGGCCATTTACAATGAGCAGTTCTTC.

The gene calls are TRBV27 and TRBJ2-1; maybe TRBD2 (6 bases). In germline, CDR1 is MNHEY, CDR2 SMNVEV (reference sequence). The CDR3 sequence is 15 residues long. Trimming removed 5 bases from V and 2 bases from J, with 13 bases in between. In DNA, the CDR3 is TGTGCCAGCAGTGGAGGGGTGAAGACCTACAATGAGCAGTTCTTC. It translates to CASSGGVKTYNEQFF.

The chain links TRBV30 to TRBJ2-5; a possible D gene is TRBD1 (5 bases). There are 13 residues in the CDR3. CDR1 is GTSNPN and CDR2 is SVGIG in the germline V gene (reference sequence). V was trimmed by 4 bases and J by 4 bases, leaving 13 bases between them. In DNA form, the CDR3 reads TGTGCCTGGACCCCCCAGGGTCCAGAGACCCAGTACTTC. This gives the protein CAWTPQGPETQYF.

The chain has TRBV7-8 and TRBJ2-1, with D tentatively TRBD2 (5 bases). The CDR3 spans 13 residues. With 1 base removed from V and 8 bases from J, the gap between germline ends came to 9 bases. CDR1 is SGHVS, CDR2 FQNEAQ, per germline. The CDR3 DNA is TGTGCCAGCAGCTTAGGCGGGTTCTATGAGCAGTTCTTC. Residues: CASSLGGFYEQFF.

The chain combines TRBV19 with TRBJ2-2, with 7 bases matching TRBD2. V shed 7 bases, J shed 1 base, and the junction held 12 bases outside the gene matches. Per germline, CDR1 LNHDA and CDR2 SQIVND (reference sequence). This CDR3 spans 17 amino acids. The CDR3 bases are TGTGCCAGTAATTCCCCACCCGGGGGGATGAACACCGGGGAGCTGTTTTTT. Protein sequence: CASNSPPGGMNTGELFF.

CDR3 protein: CASSLLNISPEQYF. As DNA, the CDR3 is TGTGCCAGCAGTTTATTGAACATATCCCCCGAGCAGTACTTC. The rearrangement joins TRBV28 to TRBJ2-7; D call uncertain. Trimming took 1 base from V and 6 from J, leaving 13 bases between them. Germline CDR1 MDHEN, CDR2 SYDVKM. The CDR3 is 14 amino acids.

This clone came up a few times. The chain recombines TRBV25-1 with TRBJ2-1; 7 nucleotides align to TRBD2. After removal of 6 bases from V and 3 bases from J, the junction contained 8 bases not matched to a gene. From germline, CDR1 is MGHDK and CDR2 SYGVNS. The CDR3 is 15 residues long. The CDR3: CASSSRGVRYNEQFF. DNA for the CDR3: TGTGCCAGCAGCTCTCGGGGGGTCCGCTACAATGAGCAGTTCTTC. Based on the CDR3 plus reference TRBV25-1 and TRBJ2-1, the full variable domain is EADIYQTPRYLVIGTGKKITLECSQTMGHDKMYWYQQDPGMELHLIHYSYGVNSTEKGDLSSESTVSRIRTEHFPLTLESARPSHTSQYLCASSSRGVRYNEQFFGPGTRLTVL.

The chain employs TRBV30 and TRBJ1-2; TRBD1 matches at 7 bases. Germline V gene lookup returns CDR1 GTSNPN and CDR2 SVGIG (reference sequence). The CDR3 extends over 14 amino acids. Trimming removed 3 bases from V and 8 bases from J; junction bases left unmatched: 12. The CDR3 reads CAWRAMTGSRGYTF. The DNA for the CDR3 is TGTGCCTGGAGGGCTATGACAGGGAGTCGGGGCTACACCTTC.

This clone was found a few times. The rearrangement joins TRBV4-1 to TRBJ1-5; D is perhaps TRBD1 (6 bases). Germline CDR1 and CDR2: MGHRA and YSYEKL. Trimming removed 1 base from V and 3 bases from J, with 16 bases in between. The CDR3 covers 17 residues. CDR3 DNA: TGCGCCAGCAGCCAAGGGGGGCCAGGGATCTACAATCAGCCCCAGCATTTT. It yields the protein CASSQGGPGIYNQPQHF.

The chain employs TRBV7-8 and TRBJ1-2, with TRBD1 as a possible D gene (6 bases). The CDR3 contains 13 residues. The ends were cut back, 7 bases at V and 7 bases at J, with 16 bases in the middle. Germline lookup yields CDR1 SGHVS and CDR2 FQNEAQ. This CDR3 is CASTPQGGTGYTF. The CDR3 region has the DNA TGTGCCAGCACCCCCCAAGGGGGTACTGGCTACACCTTC. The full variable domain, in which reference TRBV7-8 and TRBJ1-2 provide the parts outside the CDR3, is GAGVSQSPRYKVAKRGQDVALRCDPISGHVSLFWYQQALGQGPEFLTYFQNEAQLDKSGLPSDRFFAERPEGSVSTLKIQRTQQEDSAVYLCASTPQGGTGYTFGSGTRLTVV.

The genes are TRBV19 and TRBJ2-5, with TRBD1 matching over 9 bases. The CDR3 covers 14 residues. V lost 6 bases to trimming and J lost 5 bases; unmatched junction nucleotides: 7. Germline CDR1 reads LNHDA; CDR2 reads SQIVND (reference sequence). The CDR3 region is CASRGTGRGETQYF. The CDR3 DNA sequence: TGTGCCAGTAGGGGGACAGGGAGAGGGGAGACCCAGTACTTC.

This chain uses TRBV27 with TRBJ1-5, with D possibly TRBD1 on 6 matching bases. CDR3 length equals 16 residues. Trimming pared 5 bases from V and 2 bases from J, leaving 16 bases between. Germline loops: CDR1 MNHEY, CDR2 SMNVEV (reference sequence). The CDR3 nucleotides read TGTGCCAGCAGTCCCCTGGCCAGGGGCGGCAATCAGCCCCAGCATTTT. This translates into CASSPLARGGNQPQHF.

The CDR3 here is CASSLANAGNTDTQYF. Here the CDR3 DNA reads TGCGCCAGCAGCTTGGCTAATGCCGGGAACACAGATACGCAGTATTTT. The chain combines TRBV5-1 with TRBJ2-3, with D tentatively TRBD2 (5 bases). V was cut by 0 bases and J by 2 bases, with 13 bases left in between. This CDR3 comprises 16 residues. Germline V gene lookup returns CDR1 SGHRS and CDR2 YFSETQ.

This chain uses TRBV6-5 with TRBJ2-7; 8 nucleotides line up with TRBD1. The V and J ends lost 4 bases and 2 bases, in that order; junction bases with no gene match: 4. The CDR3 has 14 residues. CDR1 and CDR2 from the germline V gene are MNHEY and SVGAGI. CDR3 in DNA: TGTGCCAGCAGTTTCCCGGGACAGGCCTACGAGCAGTACTTC. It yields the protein CASSFPGQAYEQYF.

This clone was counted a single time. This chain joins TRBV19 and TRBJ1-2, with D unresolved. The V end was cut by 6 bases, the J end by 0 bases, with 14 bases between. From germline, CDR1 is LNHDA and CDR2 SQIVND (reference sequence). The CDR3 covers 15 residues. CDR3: CASRSEGHANYGYTF. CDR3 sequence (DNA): TGTGCCAGTAGGTCAGAGGGCCATGCTAACTATGGCTACACCTTC.